The 28 T cell receptor beta chains below all came from one sample that was sequenced in a study of shared clonotypes between healthy human individuals. This table comes from immunoSEQ multiplex PCR, and its TCRdb copy is limited to in-frame clones, with some not included. The sample shows roughly 720,000 clones, 90% of them seen only once. Sequenced material: memory CD8+ T cells from PBMCs. Specified subset: CD45RO+ cells pooled with CCR7-negative TemRA cells. The receptor source for this set is a man younger than 35 in good health. Some clones in this sample may be carry-over from other donors' samples.

V is TRBV6-6 and J is TRBJ2-3; TRBD2 matches at 11 bases. V lost 6 bases, J lost 3 bases, and 8 bases stayed unmatched. The CDR3 runs 16 residues. Germline V gives CDR1 MNHNY, CDR2 SVGAGI (reference sequence). CDR3 region: CASSLTSGSGTDTQYF. The CDR3 DNA is TGTGCCAGCAGCCTCACTAGCGGGAGTGGTACAGATACGCAGTATTTT.

As concerns this clone: The sample contains more than one DNA sequence encoding this CDR3. This rearrangement joins TRBV27 to TRBJ2-1; 14 positions agree with TRBD2. The CDR3 is made up of 15 amino acids. From germline, CDR1 is MNHEY and CDR2 SMNVEV (reference sequence). V shed 0 bases, J shed 10 bases, and the junction held 2 bases outside the gene matches. The chain's CDR3 is CASSLSGLAGDEQFF. The CDR3 DNA reads TGTGCCAGCAGTTTATCGGGACTAGCGGGAGACGAGCAGTTCTTC.

V gene TRBV19 combines with J gene TRBJ2-2, with 11 bases aligning to TRBD1. CDR1 LNHDA and CDR2 SQIVND come from the germline V gene (reference sequence). Germline trimming cut 6 bases from V and 7 bases from J; bases unmatched to any gene: 10. CDR3 size: 16 residues. CDR3 nucleotide sequence: TGTGCCAGTAGAAACCGCGGACAGGGGGCCTTCGGGGAGCTGTTTTTT. It specifies CASRNRGQGAFGELFF.

The chain carries TRBV28 and TRBJ2-7, with D possibly being TRBD1 (6 bases). Germline V gene lookup returns CDR1 MDHEN and CDR2 SYDVKM. This CDR3 has 14 amino acids. Deletions cut 7 bases from V and 2 bases from J, with 15 bases between. CDR3 coding DNA: TGTGCCAGCAACCGAGGGGGAGAGGCCTACGAGCAGTACTTC. Protein: CASNRGGEAYEQYF. Looking up the rest from reference TRBV28 and TRBJ2-7 gives the full variable domain: DVKVTQSSRYLVKRTGEKVFLECVQDMDHENMFWYRQDPGLGLRLIYFSYDVKMKEKGDIPEGYSVSREKKERFSLILESASTNQTSMYLCASNRGGEAYEQYFGPGTRLTVT.

The gene calls are TRBV2 and TRBJ2-3, with TRBD1 as a possible D gene (6 bases). Germline-derived CDR1 and CDR2 are SNHLY and FYNNEI. The CDR3 consists of 15 residues. Trimming took 7 bases from V and 9 from J, leaving 23 bases between them. CDR3 residues: CASMGTSINLPTQYF. The CDR3 DNA reads TGTGCCAGCATGGGGACATCTATAAACCTACCGACGCAGTATTTT.

The chain uses TRBV7-9 and TRBJ2-3; unclear D gene. Trimming left V 5 bases short and J 6 bases short, with 9 bases between. The length of the CDR3 is 12 residues. Germline assignment: CDR1 SEHNR and CDR2 FQNEAQ (reference sequence). In DNA, the CDR3 is TGTGCCAGCAGCCCGGCAGGCGATACGCAGTATTTT. Protein product: CASSPAGDTQYF.

This chain connects TRBV10-3 to TRBJ2-1; 8 bases are shared with TRBD2. The germline CDR1 and CDR2 sequences are ENHRY and SYGVKD. The CDR3 runs to 16 residues. The ends lost 2 bases at V and 0 bases at J; junction bases unmatched: 3. CDR3 sequence (DNA): TGTGCCATCAGTGAGACACTAGCGGACTCCTACAATGAGCAGTTCTTC. It specifies CAISETLADSYNEQFF.

The chain couples TRBV15 to TRBJ1-5; D is perhaps TRBD1 (6 bases). The CDR3 totals 15 residues. Trimming took off 5 bases at V and 0 bases at J, with 11 bases between the two ends. Per germline, CDR1 LNHNV and CDR2 YYDKDF (reference sequence). The chain's CDR3 is CATSPDRSSNQPQHF. The DNA of the CDR3 is TGTGCCACCAGCCCCGACAGGAGTAGCAATCAGCCCCAGCATTTT.

This clone was seen a single time. This chain joins TRBV29-1 and TRBJ2-7; 10 bases are shared with TRBD1. Trimming took 2 bases from V and 1 from J; bases not matched to a gene: 8. The CDR3 sequence is 16 residues long. Germline V CDR1 and CDR2: SQVTM, ANQGSEA. The chain's CDR3 is CSVEMPGTGASYEQYF. CDR3 DNA: TGCAGCGTTGAAATGCCCGGGACAGGGGCATCCTACGAGCAGTACTTC.

J is TRBJ2-7 and V is TRBV6-1; D ambiguous. The CDR3 loop spans 11 amino acids. V was clipped by 6 bases and J by 4 bases, with 7 bases between them. Germline CDR1 and CDR2: MNHNS and SASEGT. CDR3 DNA sequence: TGTGCCAGCAGGGAGTTATACGAGCAGTACTTC. Amino acid sequence: CASRELYEQYF.

This clone appeared once. The rearrangement links TRBV9 to TRBJ2-4; D gene unclear. This CDR3 comprises 14 residues. Trimming took off 2 bases at V and 2 bases at J, with 8 bases between the two ends. CDR1 is SGDLS, CDR2 YYNGEE, per germline. The CDR3 DNA follows: TGTGCCAGCAGCGTTGGGATATCCAAAAACATTCAGTACTTC. Amino acids: CASSVGISKNIQYF.

The chain employs TRBV6-6 and TRBJ1-1, with D perhaps matching TRBD1 (6 bases). With 5 bases removed from V and 9 bases from J, the gap between germline ends came to 22 bases. The CDR3 has 15 amino acids. Germline assignment: CDR1 MNHNY and CDR2 SVGAGI (reference sequence). The CDR3 here is CASSPGGWTALQAFF. In DNA form, the CDR3 reads TGTGCCAGCAGTCCCGGGGGTTGGACAGCCCTTCAAGCTTTCTTT.

J is TRBJ2-7 and V is TRBV4-1, with no clear D. V was shortened by 3 bases and J by 4 bases, with 10 bases between the two germline ends. Germline V CDR1 and CDR2: MGHRA, YSYEKL. The CDR3 contains 13 residues. This CDR3 is CASSHSDPYEQYF. For the CDR3, the DNA is TGCGCCAGCAGCCATTCTGATCCTTACGAGCAGTACTTC.

The chain joins TRBV28 to TRBJ2-1, with 8 bases identical to TRBD1. From germline, CDR1 is MDHEN and CDR2 SYDVKM. Trimming cost V 3 bases and J 0 bases; bases outside gene matches: 13. The CDR3 is 19 amino acids. CDR3 nucleotide sequence: TGTGCCAGCAGTTTGGCGGCAGGGGGCGCGTGGTTCTCCTACAATGAGCAGTTCTTC. Translating it yields CASSLAAGGAWFSYNEQFF.

The chain employs TRBV27 and TRBJ1-2; 10 bases line up with TRBD1. Germline-derived CDR1 and CDR2 are MNHEY and SMNVEV (reference sequence). The length of the CDR3 is 15 residues. J gave up 8 bases and V 8 bases, and 14 bases lay outside the gene matches. For the CDR3, the DNA is TGTGCCAGCGGCCTGGGGACAGGGGCACTATACGGCTACACCTTC. Translation: CASGLGTGALYGYTF.

CDR3 sequence (DNA): TGTGCCAGCTCACCAAGGAGCCCCGCCTACGAGCAGTACTTC. Residues: CASSPRSPAYEQYF. The chain recombines TRBV18 with TRBJ2-7; D not certain. The V end was cut by 2 bases, the J end by 2 bases, with 10 bases between. The CDR3 runs to 14 residues. Germline CDR1 and CDR2: KGHSH and LQKENI. The whole variable domain, filled in from reference TRBV18 and TRBJ2-7, reads NAGVMQNPRHLVRRRGQEARLRCSPMKGHSHVYWYRQLPEEGLKFMVYLQKENIIDESGMPKERFSAEFPKEGPSILRIQQVVRGDSAAYFCASSPRSPAYEQYFGPGTRLTVT.

The chain has TRBV5-5 and TRBJ2-7; possibly TRBD2 for D (5 bases). Trimming removed 4 bases from V and 3 bases from J, with 11 bases in between. The CDR3 is 13 amino acids. Germline CDR1 and CDR2: SGHKS and YYEKEE (reference sequence). The CDR3: CASSPAGHYEQYF. The CDR3 DNA sequence: TGTGCCAGCAGCCCCGCGGGTCACTACGAGCAGTACTTC.

V is TRBV2 and J is TRBJ1-1; unclear D gene. Germline V gives CDR1 SNHLY, CDR2 FYNNEI. The CDR3 spans 13 residues. V gave up 5 bases and J gave up 6 bases, with 13 bases separating them. The CDR3 nucleotides read TGTGCCAGCAGTACCGGGTCAGGCCCTGAAGCTTTCTTT. This gives the protein CASSTGSGPEAFF.

The chain joins TRBV2 to TRBJ1-6, with TRBD1 matching over 8 bases. CDR1 SNHLY and CDR2 FYNNEI come from the germline V gene. The CDR3 sequence is 17 residues long. Trimming removed 5 bases from V and 0 bases from J; junction bases left unmatched: 6. The CDR3 DNA sequence: TGTGCCAGCAGTAAGGGACAGGCAAGCTCCTATAATTCACCCCTCCACTTT. It encodes CASSKGQASSYNSPLHF.

As for this clone: Additional DNA sequences in this sample encode the identical CDR3. The V and J genes are TRBV9 and TRBJ2-7, with 9 bases lining up with TRBD1. Looked up from germline, CDR1 is SGDLS and CDR2 is YYNGEE. J lost 5 bases, V lost 2 bases, and 5 bases had no gene match. The length of the CDR3 is 14 residues. The CDR3, as DNA: TGTGCCAGCAGCGTCCGGGACAGGGCCCACGAGCAGTACTTC. It is translated as CASSVRDRAHEQYF.

CDR3 bases: TGCGCCAGCAGCCCGACAGGCTCGTGGGGAGCTTTCTTT. It specifies CASSPTGSWGAFF. This chain links TRBV4-1 with TRBJ1-1; D possibly corresponds to TRBD1 (6 bases). V was cut by 4 bases and J by 10 bases, with 16 bases left in between. This CDR3 contains 13 residues. The germline gives CDR1 MGHRA, CDR2 YSYEKL.

This rearrangement joins TRBV5-4 to TRBJ2-7; TRBD1 matches 9 bases. The V and J ends lost 4 bases and 1 base, in that order; junction bases with no gene match: 6. Germline values: CDR1 SGHNT, CDR2 YYREEE (reference sequence). CDR3 length: 15 residues. CDR3 bases: TGTGCCAGCAGCGCCCCCGGGACAGGGTCCTACGAGCAGTACTTC. Translation gives CASSAPGTGSYEQYF.

This rearrangement joins TRBV6-5 to TRBJ2-3, with D uncertain. V was pared by 7 bases and J by 6 bases, with 17 bases between. CDR1 MNHEY and CDR2 SVGAGI come from the germline V gene. This CDR3 contains 14 residues. The CDR3 region has the DNA TGTGCCAGCACCGATCGGGCAGGATCGGATACGCAGTATTTT. Protein sequence: CASTDRAGSDTQYF.

In DNA, the CDR3 is TGTGCCAGTAGTTATAGCGGGAATTCCTACAATGAGCAGTTCTTC. It translates to CASSYSGNSYNEQFF. The V call is TRBV19, the J call TRBJ2-1, with 8 bases lining up with TRBD2. The CDR3 sequence is 15 residues long. V trimming: 5 bases; J trimming: 1 base; junction bases outside the gene matches: 4. Germline-derived CDR1 and CDR2 are LNHDA and SQIVND (reference sequence).

This chain uses TRBV19 with TRBJ1-1; TRBD1 is a possible D gene (5 bases). CDR3 size: 13 residues. V dropped 3 bases and J dropped 8 bases, with 13 bases sitting between them. Germline lookup yields CDR1 LNHDA and CDR2 SQIVND (reference sequence). In DNA form, the CDR3 reads TGTGCCAGTAGTATTGAGGGGAGGTCGGAAGCTTTCTTT. It is translated as CASSIEGRSEAFF. Supplemented by reference TRBV19 and TRBJ1-1, the full variable domain reads DGGITQSPKYLFRKEGQNVTLSCEQNLNHDAMYWYRQDPGQGLRLIYYSQIVNDFQKGDIAEGYSVSREKKESFPLTVTSAQKNPTAFYLCASSIEGRSEAFFGQGTRLTVV.

The rearrangement uses TRBV2 and TRBJ1-1; D is unclear. The V gene lost 6 bases and the J gene lost 5 bases, with 19 bases spanning the gap. CDR3 length: 15 residues. The V gene's germline CDR1 is SNHLY and CDR2 FYNNEI. In DNA, the CDR3 is TGTGCCAGCAGCCCCCTATTGGGTCCCGGTACTGAAGCTTTCTTT. Amino acids: CASSPLLGPGTEAFF.

V is TRBV25-1 and J is TRBJ1-2; D gene unclear. This CDR3 has 15 amino acids. From germline, CDR1 is MGHDK and CDR2 SYGVNS. V dropped 1 base and J dropped 3 bases, with 12 bases sitting between them. The CDR3 nucleotides read TGTGCCAGCAGTGAATTAGGAACGGACTACTATGGCTACACCTTC. Protein: CASSELGTDYYGYTF.

This CDR3 reads CASSDDTYNEQFF. In DNA, the CDR3 is TGTGCCAGCAGCGACGATACCTACAATGAGCAGTTCTTC. The chain recombines TRBV7-3 with TRBJ2-1; no firm D call. CDR3 length: 13 amino acids. With 5 bases removed from V and 2 bases from J, the gap between germline ends came to 7 bases. Germline assignment: CDR1 SGHTA and CDR2 FQGTGA.